This T cell receptor beta chain stems from a study of blood T cell repertoires in COVID-19. Whole-study context: PBMCs, B-cell-depleted T cells, or T cells were the source of the cDNA or gDNA that made up the material.

V lost 5 bases, J lost 8 bases, and 13 bases stayed unmatched. The CDR3 length is 15 residues. Germline CDR1 and CDR2: SGHTA and FQGTGA. The method was immunoSEQ multiplex PCR; TCRdb's version includes in-frame clones alone and lacks a portion of them. The sample contains around 150,000 clones, over 90% of which appear only once. This sequence joins TRBV7-3 and TRBJ1-2, with TRBD1 identical over 8 bases. The sequenced sample consisted of peripheral blood. This TCR derives from a woman between 55 and 75 years old with COVID-19, enrolled during active disease. The CDR3, as DNA: TGTGCCAGCAGCCCCCGGGACAGGTCACCAGGGGGCTACACCTTC. It yields the protein CASSPRDRSPGGYTF. The full variable domain, completed using reference TRBV7-3 and TRBJ1-2, is GAGVSQTPSNKVTEKGKYVELRCDPISGHTALYWYRQSLGQGPEFLIYFQGTGAADDSGLPNDRFFAVRPEGSVSTLKIQRTERGDSAVYLCASSPRDRSPGGYTFGSGTRLTVV.